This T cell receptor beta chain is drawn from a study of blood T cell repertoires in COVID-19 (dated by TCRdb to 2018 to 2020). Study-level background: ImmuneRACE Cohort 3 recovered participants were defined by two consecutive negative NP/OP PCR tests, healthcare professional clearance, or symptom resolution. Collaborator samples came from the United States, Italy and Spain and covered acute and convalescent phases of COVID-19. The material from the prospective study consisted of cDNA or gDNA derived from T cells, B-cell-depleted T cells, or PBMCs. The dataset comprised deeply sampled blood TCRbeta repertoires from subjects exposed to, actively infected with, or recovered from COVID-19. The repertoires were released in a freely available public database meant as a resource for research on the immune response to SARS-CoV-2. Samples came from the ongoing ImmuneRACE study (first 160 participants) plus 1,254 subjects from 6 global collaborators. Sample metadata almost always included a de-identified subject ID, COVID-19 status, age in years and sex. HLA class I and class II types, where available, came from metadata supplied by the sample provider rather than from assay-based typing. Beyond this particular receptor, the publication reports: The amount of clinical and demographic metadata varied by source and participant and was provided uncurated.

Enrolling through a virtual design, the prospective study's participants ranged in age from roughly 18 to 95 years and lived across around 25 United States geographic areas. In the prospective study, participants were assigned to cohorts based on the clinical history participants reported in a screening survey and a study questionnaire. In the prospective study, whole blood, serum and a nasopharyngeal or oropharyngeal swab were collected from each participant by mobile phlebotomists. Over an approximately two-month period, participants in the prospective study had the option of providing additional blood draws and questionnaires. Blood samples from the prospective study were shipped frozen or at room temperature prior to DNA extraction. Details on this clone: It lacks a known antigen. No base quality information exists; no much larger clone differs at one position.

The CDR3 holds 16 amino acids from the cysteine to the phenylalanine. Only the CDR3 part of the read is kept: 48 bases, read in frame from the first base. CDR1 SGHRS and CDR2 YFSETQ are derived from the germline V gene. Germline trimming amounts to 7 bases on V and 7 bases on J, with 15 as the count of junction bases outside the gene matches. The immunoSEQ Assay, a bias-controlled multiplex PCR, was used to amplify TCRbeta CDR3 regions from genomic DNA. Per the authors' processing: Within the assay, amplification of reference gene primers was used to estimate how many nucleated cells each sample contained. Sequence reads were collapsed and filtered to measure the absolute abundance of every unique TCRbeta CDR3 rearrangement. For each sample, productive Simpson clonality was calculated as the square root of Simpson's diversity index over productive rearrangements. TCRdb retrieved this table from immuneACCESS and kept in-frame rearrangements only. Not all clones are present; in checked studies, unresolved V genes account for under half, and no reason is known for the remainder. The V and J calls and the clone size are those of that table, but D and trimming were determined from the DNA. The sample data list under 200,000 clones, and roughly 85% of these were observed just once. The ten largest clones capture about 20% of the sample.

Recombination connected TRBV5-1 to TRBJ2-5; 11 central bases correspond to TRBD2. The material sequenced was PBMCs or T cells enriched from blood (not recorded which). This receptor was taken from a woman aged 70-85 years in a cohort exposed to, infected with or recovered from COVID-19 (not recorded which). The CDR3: CASRLEGTSGIGTQYF. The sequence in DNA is TGCGCCAGCCGATTGGAAGGGACTAGCGGAATAGGGACCCAGTACTTC.